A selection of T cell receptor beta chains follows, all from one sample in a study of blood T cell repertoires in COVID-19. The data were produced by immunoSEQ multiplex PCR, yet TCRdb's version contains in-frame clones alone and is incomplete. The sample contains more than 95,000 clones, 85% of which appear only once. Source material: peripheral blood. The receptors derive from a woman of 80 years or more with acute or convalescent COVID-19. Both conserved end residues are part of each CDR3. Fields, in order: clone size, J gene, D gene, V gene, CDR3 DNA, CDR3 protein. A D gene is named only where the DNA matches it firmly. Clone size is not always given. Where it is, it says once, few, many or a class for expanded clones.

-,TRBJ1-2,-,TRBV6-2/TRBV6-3,TGTGCCAGCAGTCCCTCGATGGGGGGTAGCTACACCTTC,CASSPSMGGSYTF
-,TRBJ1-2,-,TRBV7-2,TGTGCCAGCAGCACGACGGGGGGTTACAACTATGGCTACACCTTC,CASSTTGGYNYGYTF
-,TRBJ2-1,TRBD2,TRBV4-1,TGCGCCAGCAGCCAAGATCTAGCGGGGAGCTACAATGAGCAGTTCTTC,CASSQDLAGSYNEQFF
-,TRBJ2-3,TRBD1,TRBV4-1,TGCGCCAGCAGCCGAGGGACAGCGGAACCAGATACGCAGTATTTT,CASSRGTAEPDTQYF
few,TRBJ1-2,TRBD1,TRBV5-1,TGCGCCAGCAGCTTGGTACGGGGACAGGGGAATGTCTATGGCTACACCTTC,CASSLVRGQGNVYGYTF
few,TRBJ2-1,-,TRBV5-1,TGCGCCAGCAGCTTAGGGACTCAATCCTACAATGAGCAGTTCTTC,CASSLGTQSYNEQFF
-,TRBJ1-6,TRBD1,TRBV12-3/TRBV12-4,TGTGCCAGCACACAGGGGAATTCACCCCTCCACTTT,CASTQGNSPLHF
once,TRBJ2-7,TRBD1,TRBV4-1,TGCGCCAGCAGCCAAGGGACAGGGGGCCGCTACGAGCAGTACTTC,CASSQGTGGRYEQYF
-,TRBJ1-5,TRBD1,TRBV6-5,TGTGCCAGCAATCCCTCGGGACAGGGGAATCAGCCCCAGCATTTT,CASNPSGQGNQPQHF
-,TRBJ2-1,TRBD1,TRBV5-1,TGCGCCAGCAGCATAACACAGGGGGGATCCTACAATGAGCAGTTCTTC,CASSITQGGSYNEQFF
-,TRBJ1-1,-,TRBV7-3,TGTGCCAGCAGCTTAAACCCAGGGGACGGTGAAGCTTTCTTT,CASSLNPGDGEAFF
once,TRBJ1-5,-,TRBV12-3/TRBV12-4,TGTGCCAGCAGTTTTCCGGGTCCCCAGCATTTT,CASSFPGPQHF
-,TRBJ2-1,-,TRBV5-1,TGCGCCAGCAGGGTACTGGGGGCCAATGAGCAGTTCTTC,CASRVLGANEQFF
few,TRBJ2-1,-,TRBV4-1,TGCGCCAGCAGCCCCCGGGCCCCGGCGGGGAATGAGCAGTTCTTC,CASSPRAPAGNEQFF
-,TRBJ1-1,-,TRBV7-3,TGTGCCAGCAGCTTGAATCAAGCGGGGGAAGCTTTCTTT,CASSLNQAGEAFF
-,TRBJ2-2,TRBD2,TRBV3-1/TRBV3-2,TGTGCCAGCAGCCAATCGGCGGGACTAGCGGTTGCCGGGGAGCTGTTTTTT,CASSQSAGLAVAGELFF
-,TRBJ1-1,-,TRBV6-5,TGTGCCAGCAAGTTATACAGGGCCGGGGGGACTGAAGCTTTCTTT,CASKLYRAGGTEAFF
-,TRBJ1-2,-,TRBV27,TGTGCCAGCAGTTTGAGGAGGCAGCCAGGTGGCTACACCTTC,CASSLRRQPGGYTF
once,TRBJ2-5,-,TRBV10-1,TGCGCCAGCAGTGATCTCCAGGGGAAGGGGGAGACCCAGTACTTC,CASSDLQGKGETQYF
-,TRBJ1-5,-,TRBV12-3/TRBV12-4,TGTGCCAGCAGGTCCTTGAATCAGCCCCAGCATTTT,CASRSLNQPQHF
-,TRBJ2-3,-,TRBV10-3,TGTGCCATTTCGGGGGAAACCACAGATACGCAGTATTTT,CAISGETTDTQYF
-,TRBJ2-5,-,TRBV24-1,TGTGCCACCAGTGATTCAGCCGGGGAGACCCAGTACTTC,CATSDSAGETQYF